Below are 32 T cell receptor beta chains sequenced from a single sample in a study of shared clonotypes between healthy human individuals. Method: immunoSEQ multiplex PCR; TCRdb's copy keeps in-frame clones and lacks some. The sample lists 1.4 million to 1.5 million clones; around 97% were seen once. The sequenced sample consisted of naive CD4+ T cells sorted from blood. Subset described: CD45RA+ positively selected. All receptors derive from a man aged 25-40 years in good health.

A note on this clone: Other DNA sequences within the sample encode an identical CDR3. The chain combines TRBV30 with TRBJ2-1; 9 bases align to TRBD2. The germline CDR1 and CDR2 sequences are GTSNPN and SVGIG (reference sequence). V was pared by 0 bases and J by 10 bases, with 22 bases of the junction left unmatched. The CDR3 totals 19 residues. CDR3 bases: TGTGCCTGGAGTGTTACCCTGCCTGGGGTAGCGGGAGAGGGGAAAGAGCAGTTCTTC. It is translated as CAWSVTLPGVAGEGKEQFF.

A word on this clone: Other DNA sequences within the sample encode an identical CDR3. V and J are TRBV5-4 and TRBJ2-3; D tentatively fits TRBD1 or TRBD2 (6 bases each). Trimming removed 4 bases from V and 0 bases from J, with 9 bases in between. The CDR3 covers 14 residues. The V gene's germline CDR1 is SGHNT and CDR2 YYREEE (reference sequence). CDR3 protein: CASSGGGSTDTQYF. CDR3 DNA sequence: TGTGCCAGCAGCGGAGGGGGTAGCACAGATACGCAGTATTTT. The full variable domain, rest sourced from reference TRBV5-4 and TRBJ2-3, is ETGVTQSPTHLIKTRGQQVTLRCSSQSGHNTVSWYQQALGQGPQFIFQYYREEENGRGNFPPRFSGLQFPNYSSELNVNALELDDSALYLCASSGGGSTDTQYFGPGTRLTVL.

V and J are TRBV29-1 and TRBJ2-7, with D possibly called TRBD1 or TRBD2 (6 bases each). Germline CDR1 and CDR2: SQVTM and ANQGSEA. The length of the CDR3 is 12 residues. Trimming left V 6 bases short and J 3 bases short, with 12 bases between. CDR3 DNA: TGCAGCGTGGGGGGCCCGATCTACGAGCAGTACTTC. This gives the protein CSVGGPIYEQYF.

This sequence joins TRBV19 and TRBJ2-2; TRBD2 is a possible D gene (6 bases). V was cut by 5 bases and J by 7 bases, with 14 bases left in between. Germline assignment: CDR1 LNHDA and CDR2 SQIVND (reference sequence). The CDR3 extends over 14 amino acids. The chain's CDR3 is CASSPQTRSGELFF. CDR3 in DNA: TGTGCCAGTAGTCCCCAGACTAGAAGCGGGGAGCTGTTTTTT. The full variable domain, in which reference TRBV19 and TRBJ2-2 provide the parts outside the CDR3, is DGGITQSPKYLFRKEGQNVTLSCEQNLNHDAMYWYRQDPGQGLRLIYYSQIVNDFQKGDIAEGYSVSREKKESFPLTVTSAQKNPTAFYLCASSPQTRSGELFFGEGSRLTVL.

This chain's CDR3 is CASSDTSGRRGEQFF. CDR3 coding DNA: TGTGCCAGCAGTGACACTAGCGGGAGGAGAGGTGAGCAGTTCTTC. The V and J genes are TRBV6-1 and TRBJ2-1; 12 bases align to TRBD2. The CDR3 loop spans 15 amino acids. Germline assignment: CDR1 MNHNS and CDR2 SASEGT. The ends lost 3 bases at V and 9 bases at J; junction bases unmatched: 6.

The rearrangement uses TRBV11-2 and TRBJ2-7; possibly TRBD2 for D (5 bases). Germline CDR1 is SGHAT and CDR2 is FQNNGV. The ends were cut back, 5 bases at V and 1 base at J, with 12 bases in the middle. This CDR3 region has 14 residues. As DNA, the CDR3 is TGTGCCAGCAGCCAGGAGGCCGATTCCTACGAGCAGTACTTC. Protein: CASSQEADSYEQYF.

The rearrangement joins TRBV28 to TRBJ1-1; D gene ambiguous. Between the trimmed V and J ends, which lost 3 bases and 1 base, there was a span of 12 bases. CDR1 and CDR2 (germline): MDHEN, SYDVKM. This CDR3 comprises 15 residues. The CDR3 bases are TGTGCCAGCAGTTTGGAGCCCCGGAGGAACACTGAAGCTTTCTTT. This sequence encodes CASSLEPRRNTEAFF.

The chain joins TRBV4-1 to TRBJ2-1; D unresolved. The V gene's germline CDR1 is MGHRA and CDR2 YSYEKL. V lost 1 base and J lost 9, with 10 bases in between. CDR3 length: 13 residues. CDR3 coding DNA: TGCGCCAGCAGCCAAGTCGTATCGGGTGAGCAGTTCTTC. This translates into CASSQVVSGEQFF.

Concerning this clone: The same CDR3 also results from other DNA sequences found in this sample. The chain employs TRBV28 and TRBJ1-2; D not certain. Per germline, CDR1 MDHEN and CDR2 SYDVKM. This CDR3 is 14 amino acids long. V was clipped by 5 bases and J by 0 bases, with 10 bases between them. As DNA, the CDR3 is TGTGCCAGCAGTCTCAGGAGAGCTAACTATGGCTACACCTTC. Translating it yields CASSLRRANYGYTF.

This chain uses TRBV5-1 with TRBJ2-3, with D unclear. V lost 3 bases and J 6 bases, leaving 11 bases between the germline ends. This CDR3 is built from 13 residues. Per germline, CDR1 SGHRS and CDR2 YFSETQ. Written as DNA, the CDR3 is TGCGCCAGCAGCTCCGAGGTCCTGGATACGCAGTATTTT. Amino acids: CASSSEVLDTQYF. Looking up the rest from reference TRBV5-1 and TRBJ2-3 gives the full variable domain: KAGVTQTPRYLIKTRGQQVTLSCSPISGHRSVSWYQQTPGQGLQFLFEYFSETQRNKGNFPGRFSGRQFSNSRSEMNVSTLELGDSALYLCASSSEVLDTQYFGPGTRLTVL.

The CDR3 sequence: CASLGGRNYEQYF. DNA of the CDR3: TGTGCCAGCCTGGGGGGACGGAACTACGAGCAGTACTTC. The rearrangement uses TRBV28 and TRBJ2-7; maybe TRBD2 (6 bases). The CDR3 has 13 amino acids. Germline CDR1 is MDHEN and CDR2 is SYDVKM. Trimming removed 8 bases from V and 3 bases from J, with 14 bases in between.

The chain employs TRBV5-1 and TRBJ2-5; 9 bases agree with TRBD1. The V gene end was trimmed by 2 bases and the J gene end by 0 bases; junction bases not matched to a gene: 2. This CDR3 has 15 amino acids. Germline CDR1 and CDR2: SGHRS and YFSETQ. DNA of the CDR3: TGCGCCAGCAGCTTAAACAGGGGGCACCAAGAGACCCAGTACTTC. Encoded protein: CASSLNRGHQETQYF.

This chain joins TRBV21-1 and TRBJ2-7; the D call in the table, TRBD1, was not verified against the DNA. TRBV21-1 is a known pseudogene. The length of the CDR3 is 16 residues. CDR3 DNA: TGTGCCAGCAGCAAAGCACCGGGACAGGGGGCCCACGAGCAGTACTTC. It codes for CASSKAPGQGAHEQYF.

The chain recombines TRBV28 with TRBJ1-1; a weak D match, TRBD1 (5 bases). Germline CDR1 MDHEN, CDR2 SYDVKM. The CDR3 length is 14 residues. V lost 2 bases to trimming and J lost 7 bases, with 14 bases between them. CDR3 loop: CASSLGSGYSEAFF. The CDR3 coding sequence is TGTGCCAGCAGTTTAGGTTCAGGGTACAGTGAAGCTTTCTTT.

This clone was detected once. V gene TRBV7-8 combines with J gene TRBJ1-2; the D gene is possibly TRBD1 (5 bases). CDR1 and CDR2 (germline): SGHVS, FQNEAQ. Trimming shortened V by 5 bases and J by 2 bases, and 12 bases separated the two germline ends. The CDR3 has 14 amino acids. CDR3 residues: CASSLMTDNYGYTF. Here the CDR3 DNA reads TGTGCCAGCAGCCTGATGACAGACAACTATGGCTACACCTTC.

The chain has TRBV28 and TRBJ2-1, with 14 bases that match TRBD2. There are 17 residues in the CDR3. V lost 6 bases, J lost 7 bases, and 11 bases stayed unmatched. CDR1 is MDHEN, CDR2 SYDVKM, per germline. CDR3 protein: CASRLPGLAGERNEQFF. The CDR3, as DNA: TGTGCCAGCAGGCTACCGGGACTAGCGGGAGAACGTAATGAGCAGTTCTTC.

The chain employs TRBV6-6 and TRBJ2-1; 9 nucleotides align to TRBD2. The CDR3 has 16 residues. V gave up 2 bases and J gave up 7 bases; unmatched junction bases: 9. Per the germline V gene, CDR1 is MNHNY and CDR2 is SVGAGI (reference sequence). The CDR3 region is CASSYRIAGVRNEQFF. Here the CDR3 DNA reads TGTGCCAGCAGTTACCGTATAGCGGGAGTCCGTAATGAGCAGTTCTTC.

The genes are TRBV6-1 and TRBJ2-2; D is undetermined. The CDR3 has 13 residues. Germline values: CDR1 MNHNS, CDR2 SASEGT. Trimming shortened V by 6 bases and J by 3 bases, and 8 bases separated the two germline ends. The CDR3 nucleotides are TGTGCCAGCAGCTTAAAGTACACCGGGGAGCTGTTTTTT. It specifies CASSLKYTGELFF.

A note on this clone: The same CDR3 arises from other DNA sequences in this sample as well. The chain employs TRBV29-1 and TRBJ2-3; 10 bases agree with TRBD2. Trimming took 6 bases from V and 2 from J; bases not matched to a gene: 2. The CDR3 has 13 amino acids. The germline gives CDR1 SQVTM, CDR2 ANQGSEA. This CDR3 is CSVSGRATDTQYF. The CDR3 bases are TGCAGCGTGAGCGGGAGGGCCACAGATACGCAGTATTTT.

This chain joins TRBV30 and TRBJ1-5, with 7 bases that match TRBD1. V lost 2 bases and J lost 8; bases outside the gene matches: 9. The CDR3 is 14 residues long. CDR1 and CDR2 (germline): GTSNPN, SVGIG (reference sequence). The CDR3: CAWSRVGGYEPQHF. CDR3 sequence (DNA): TGTGCCTGGAGTCGGGTAGGGGGCTATGAGCCCCAGCATTTT.

V is TRBV19 and J is TRBJ2-1; 8 nucleotides line up with TRBD2. The germline V gene encodes CDR1 LNHDA and CDR2 SQIVND (reference sequence). The trim removed 3 bases at V and 10 bases at J, leaving 5 bases unmatched. The CDR3 runs to 13 residues. CDR3 in DNA: TGTGCCAGTAGTATCCAAGCGGGAGAGGAGCAGTTCTTC. This sequence encodes CASSIQAGEEQFF.

The gene calls are TRBV6-5 and TRBJ2-5; D is possibly TRBD1 (6 bases). The germline gives CDR1 MNHEY, CDR2 SVGAGI. CDR3 size: 15 residues. Trimming shortened V by 5 bases and J by 5 bases, and 18 bases separated the two germline ends. The CDR3 DNA sequence: TGTGCCAGCAGTCTTTACTTACAGGGTCTTGAGACCCAGTACTTC. The encoded protein is CASSLYLQGLETQYF.

The chain employs TRBV5-1 and TRBJ1-4; no reliable D call. This CDR3 region has 15 residues. Trimming removed 2 bases from V and 8 bases from J, with 16 bases in between. The germline gives CDR1 SGHRS, CDR2 YFSETQ. CDR3 DNA: TGCGCCAGCAGCTTAGTATCGCCACCTGAAGAAAAACTGTTTTTT. Encoded protein: CASSLVSPPEEKLFF.

This clone has a handful of counts. This rearrangement joins TRBV7-2 to TRBJ2-7; tentative D call: TRBD2 (7 bases). The CDR3 length is 12 residues. Germline loops: CDR1 SGHTA, CDR2 FQGNSA. V was clipped by 6 bases and J by 4 bases, with 10 bases between them. The CDR3 loop is CASRRGGYEQYF. The CDR3 DNA is TGTGCCAGCAGGAGGGGGGGTTACGAGCAGTACTTC.

This clone was detected only once. J is TRBJ2-3 and V is TRBV6-5, with 7 nucleotides matching TRBD2. Per the germline V gene, CDR1 is MNHEY and CDR2 is SVGAGI. This CDR3 spans 14 amino acids. V was pared by 10 bases and J by 4 bases, with 11 bases of the junction left unmatched. CDR3 sequence: CAIPKAGLADTQYF. CDR3 nucleotides: TGTGCCATTCCTAAAGCGGGACTCGCAGATACGCAGTATTTT.

The genes are TRBV28 and TRBJ2-1; 9 nucleotides agree with TRBD1. The CDR3 spans 16 residues. Germline V CDR1 and CDR2: MDHEN, SYDVKM. The V segment lost 3 bases and the J segment 0 bases; nucleotides outside the gene matches: 3. The CDR3 is CASSFGQGPSYNEQFF. CDR3 DNA: TGTGCCAGCAGTTTCGGACAGGGGCCCTCCTACAATGAGCAGTTCTTC.

V usage is TRBV14 and J usage is TRBJ2-7; possible D gene TRBD2, 5 bases. The length of the CDR3 is 14 residues. CDR1 is SGHDN and CDR2 is FVKESK in the germline V gene. Trimming cost V 0 bases and J 4 bases, with 10 bases left between them. The CDR3 protein is CASSQEVRGYEQYF. CDR3 bases: TGTGCCAGCAGCCAAGAGGTACGGGGATACGAGCAGTACTTC.

This clone occurred a few times. The chain couples TRBV5-6 to TRBJ2-1, with 7 bases aligning to TRBD2. Germline V gives CDR1 SGHDT, CDR2 YYEEEE. The CDR3 contains 15 residues. Trimming at V came to 2 bases and at J to 9 bases, leaving 11 bases not matched to a gene. DNA for the CDR3: TGTGCCAGCAGCTTCCACGGACTAGGTGGCGTTGAGCAGTTCTTC. Translated, it gives CASSFHGLGGVEQFF.

Notes on this clone: The same CDR3 arises from other DNA sequences in this sample as well. The chain joins TRBV9 to TRBJ2-7, with 14 bases that match TRBD2. Unmatched junction bases numbered 3, after V lost 2 bases and J lost 5 bases. The CDR3 contains 15 residues. CDR1 is SGDLS, CDR2 YYNGEE, per germline. CDR3 bases: TGTGCCAGCAGCGTGGGACTAGCGGGAGTCCACGAGCAGTACTTC. Protein: CASSVGLAGVHEQYF.

The chain has TRBV6-6 and TRBJ2-1; TRBD2 matches 13 bases. Germline V lookup: CDR1 MNHNY, CDR2 SVGAGI (reference sequence). The junction had 10 bases not matched to a gene; V was cut back by 5 bases and J by 12 bases. The CDR3 has 15 residues. The DNA for the CDR3 is TGTGCCAGCAGTCAGACTAGCGGGGGGCCGGTGGTGCAGTTCTTC. This translates into CASSQTSGGPVVQFF.

The rearrangement uses TRBV7-9 and TRBJ1-1; no definite D call. V shed 5 bases and J shed 6 bases, with 16 bases lying between them. Looked up from germline, CDR1 is SEHNR and CDR2 is FQNEAQ (reference sequence). The CDR3 has 14 residues. CDR3 in amino acids: CASSPYNGGAEAFF. CDR3 nucleotides: TGTGCCAGCAGCCCATACAATGGAGGCGCTGAAGCTTTCTTT.

The rearrangement joins TRBV4-3 to TRBJ2-1, with a tentative D call TRBD2 (5 bases). The length of the CDR3 is 19 residues. Trimming stripped 1 base from V and 1 base from J, with 20 bases between. CDR1 LGHNA and CDR2 YSLEER come from the germline V gene. CDR3 loop: CASSQVWFVGQRSYNEQFF. In nucleotides, the CDR3 is TGCGCCAGCAGCCAAGTTTGGTTCGTCGGGCAGCGGTCCTACAATGAGCAGTTCTTC.